This T cell receptor beta chain was sequenced during a study of blood T cell repertoires in COVID-19. As for the study in general: COVID-19 samples, acute and convalescent, were from the United States, Italy and Spain.

Seattle-derived patients entered the study during active infection and were followed longitudinally. Germline assignment: CDR1 SGHAT and CDR2 FQNNGV. The CDR3 length is 15 residues. The V and J ends lost 0 bases and 5 bases, in that order; junction bases with no gene match: 6. Repertoires were generated with immunoSEQ multiplex PCR, while TCRdb's copy carries only in-frame clones and drops some. The sample comprises 150,000 to 200,000 clones, approximately 87% of which are singletons, and approximately 11% rests with the top ten. The specimen was peripheral blood. The chain has TRBV11-2 and TRBJ2-5; 7 nucleotides align to TRBD2. The receptor was isolated from an older woman with COVID-19, enrolled during active disease. The CDR3: CASSLEAGLWETQYF. CDR3 in DNA: TGTGCCAGCAGCTTAGAAGCGGGACTGTGGGAGACCCAGTACTTC. Together with reference TRBV11-2 and TRBJ2-5, the CDR3 gives the full variable domain: EAGVAQSPRYKIIEKRQSVAFWCNPISGHATLYWYQQILGQGPKLLIQFQNNGVVDDSQLPKDRFSAERLKGVDSTLKIQPAKLEDSAVYLCASSLEAGLWETQYFGPGTRLLVL.